The source of this T cell receptor (beta chain) is a study of technical replicates of blood from several donors. V was clipped by 0 bases and J by 4 bases, with 15 bases between them. Germline V lookup: CDR1 WSHSY, CDR2 SAAADI. The CDR3 is 16 residues long. Sequencing used immunoSEQ multiplex PCR; TCRdb keeps in-frame clones, though not all of them. The sample carries some 80,000 clones, roughly 96% recorded once. This receptor was obtained from a human donor in good health. The genes are TRBV10-2 and TRBJ1-1; no firm D call. The sequenced sample consisted of T cells isolated from PBMCs. CDR3 DNA: TGCGCCAGCAGTGAGTCCCTTTTTTCCGGGAGCACTGAAGCTTTCTTT. Translation gives CASSESLFSGSTEAFF.